Detailed here is one T cell receptor (beta chain). There is no known antigen for this receptor. One junction end disagrees with the germline gene, perhaps due to a read error. The library was prepared using multiplex PCR. Instrument on record: Illumina HiSeq 2500. Following protocols modified from ARM-PCR, the researchers constructed TCRbeta libraries through three rounds of nested PCR with primers (Table S4). PCR products of 200-500 bp were gel-excised and purified with the QIAquick gel extraction kit before sequencing. In the original analysis: Reads were cleaned with Trimmomatic, merged with FLASH into complete CDR3 sequences, and assigned to V(D)J germline segments with MiTCR. VDJtools was used to compute clonal diversity as the inverse Simpson's index. Productive reads were defined as in-frame sequences without a premature stop codon. TCRdb itself trimmed the public reads at Q25 with fastp, ran MiXCR and retained productive beta chains. Entries are consolidated by CDR3 protein sequence, retaining the most common genes and DNA. TCRdb, not the original authors, processed these V and J calls. In all, the sample holds about 50,000 distinct CDR3 sequences, and 74% of those were seen once. Roughly 25% of the sample lies in the top ten.

This record comes from a study of tumor and adjacent non-tumor tissue in lung cancer (dated by TCRdb to between 2017 and 2018). Broadly, across the study: Patients with adenocarcinoma (roughly 12), squamous cell carcinoma (2) and small cell lung cancer (1) were included in the cohort. Among the 15 or so patients, ages ranged from roughly 30 to 76 years, some 10 were men and 5 were women, and disease was TNM stage I to III. A total of fewer than 150 million productive TCRbeta reads were generated by sequencing, corresponding to an average of roughly 4.1 million reads per sample. The study compared bulk TCRbeta repertoires from lung tumor tissue and matched distant non-tumor lung tissue of more than 12 lung cancer patients. TCRbeta CDR3 sequencing was performed on thirty paired specimens, with one tumor sample and one normal lung sample collected per patient. The paper as a whole reports these results and caveats: Neither the sequencing platform nor unique molecular identifiers are named or mentioned anywhere in the methods. TCR diversity (inverse Simpson) was significantly higher in tumor than in normal lung tissue (around 450 vs 160, P = 0.0075, Mann-Whitney U test). Peripheral blood was not sequenced, so blood TCRbeta repertoires were not examined in the lung cancer patients of the study. A significantly larger cumulative share of the repertoire was made up by the top 100 clones in normal lung than in tumor tissue. Younger patients had significantly higher TCR diversity, and higher tumor TCR diversity was associated with shorter overall and disease-free survival. With only roughly 16 patients in the cohort, the authors noted that larger samples and more detailed clinical data are needed.

There are 14 amino acids in the CDR3, from cysteine to phenylalanine inclusive. The DNA shown is the 42-base CDR3, in frame from base 1. RNA was extracted from bulk unsorted tissue and checked for quality with a NanoDrop ND-1000 and an Agilent 2100. Distant non-tumor tissue taken more than 3 cm from the tumor edge was used as the normal lung sample. Donors were newly diagnosed lung cancer patients admitted for thoracic surgery in China between August and November 2014, without prior chemotherapy. The study excluded patients who had received radiotherapy or chemotherapy before or who had another cancer at the same time. Pieces of surgical tissue measuring roughly 1-2.2 cm3 were kept in RNAlater solution and held at -80 degrees C until needed.

The sequence came from a woman aged 55-69 years with non-small cell lung cancer. The chain couples TRBV12-3 or TRBV12-4 to TRBJ2-1; 8 central bases correspond to TRBD1. The source material was distant non-tumor lung tissue. DNA sequence: TGTGCCAGCAGGTACGGGACAGGTTTACATGATCAGTTCTTC. Its translation is CASRYGTGLHDQFF.